This T cell receptor (beta chain) was captured in a study of blood T cell repertoires in COVID-19. Study context: Both acute and convalescent COVID-19 samples were obtained from the United States, Italy and Spain.

Ages ranged from 18 to 89 years, with residence in approximately 23 US areas. Participants had their cohort set by participant-reported clinical history. Cohort 3 donors were reported recovered after two negative PCRs, clearance, or symptom resolution. TCRdb's table, derived via immunoSEQ multiplex PCR, lists solely in-frame clones and lacks some. The sample carries roughly 320,000 clones, 70% to 90% recorded once. The V gene lost 5 bases and the J gene lost 2 bases, with 14 bases spanning the gap. The CDR3 is made up of 15 amino acids. Germline V gives CDR1 SNHLY, CDR2 FYNNEI. J is TRBJ2-3 and V is TRBV2; a weak D match, TRBD1 (6 bases). The specimen was PBMCs or T cells enriched from blood (not recorded which). The sequence was obtained from a man aged 25 to 45 who had recovered from COVID-19. This chain's CDR3 is CASSPRTANTDTQYF. The CDR3 DNA follows: TGTGCCAGCAGTCCCCGGACAGCAAACACAGATACGCAGTATTTT.